This T cell receptor beta chain was sequenced in a study of blood T cell repertoires in COVID-19. Study-wide background: Donors in the United States, Italy and Spain gave samples during acute or convalescent COVID-19. In each case, the material was cDNA or gDNA derived from T cells, B-cell-depleted T cells, or PBMCs.

Original processing methods: Using reference gene primer amplification, nucleated cell counts were estimated. Profiled with immunoSEQ multiplex PCR; TCRdb holds only in-frame clones, not every one. D and trimming come from the DNA, and the V and J calls and clone size come from that table. In the table there are 200,000 or so clones, 85% to 90% of which are singletons. Per germline, CDR1 SQVTM and CDR2 ANQGSEA. The CDR3 spans 14 residues. Trimming cost V 1 base and J 9 bases; bases outside gene matches: 6. Assignments of participants to cohorts depended upon their own reported clinical history. Sequencing used PBMCs or T cells enriched from blood (not recorded which). This receptor was obtained from a woman aged 18 to 35 in a cohort exposed to, infected with or recovered from COVID-19 (not recorded which). This chain uses TRBV29-1 with TRBJ2-1, with 10 bases fitting TRBD2. CDR3 residues: CSVEGTSGIFEQFF. The DNA of the CDR3 is TGCAGCGTTGAAGGAACTAGCGGGATTTTTGAGCAGTTCTTC.